This is a list of T cell receptor beta chains from one sample in a study of blood T cell repertoires in COVID-19. The repertoire was sequenced with immunoSEQ multiplex PCR; TCRdb's copy has only in-frame clones and lacks some. The data show around 150,000 clones, with 82% seen just once and 8% to 13% held by the top ten. The sample consisted of PBMCs or T cells enriched from blood (not recorded which). Receptors originate from a man in his fifties who had recovered from COVID-19. Both conserved end residues are part of each CDR3. A D gene is named only where the DNA matches it firmly. The size entry is marked missing in some rows and otherwise reads once, few, many or a size class.

CDR3,DNA,D,V,J,size
CASSSGQNYGYTF,TGTGCCAGCAGTTCAGGACAGAACTATGGCTACACCTTC,NA,TRBV28,TRBJ1-2,NA
CASGGDRGKSEKLFF,TGTGCCAGCGGGGGGGACAGGGGGAAAAGTGAAAAACTGTTTTTT,TRBD1,TRBV2,TRBJ1-4,NA
CASSPGWDNYGYTF,TGTGCCAGCAGCCCGGGGTGGGATAACTATGGCTACACCTTC,NA,TRBV7-6,TRBJ1-2,NA
CASSATGSSYNSPLHF,TGCGCCAGCTCGGCTACAGGGAGCTCCTATAATTCACCCCTCCACTTT,NA,TRBV5-1,TRBJ1-6,NA
CASSWDRLYGYTF,TGTGCCAGCAGCTGGGACAGGCTATATGGCTACACCTTC,TRBD1,TRBV5-5,TRBJ1-2,NA
CASSSRAMDSPLHF,TGTGCCAGCAGCTCCAGGGCCATGGATTCACCCCTCCACTTT,NA,TRBV7-6,TRBJ1-6,few
CAWIRTAEAFF,TGTGCCTGGATTCGGACAGCAGAAGCTTTCTTT,NA,TRBV30,TRBJ1-1,NA
CASSFLAGPSLTLFYNEQFF,TGTGCCAGCAGCTTCCTGGCCGGGCCTAGCCTTACCCTCTTTTACAATGAGCAGTTCTTC,NA,TRBV7-8,TRBJ2-1,few
CASTPWTAKETQYF,TGTGCCAGCACCCCCTGGACTGCTAAAGAGACCCAGTACTTC,NA,TRBV5-8,TRBJ2-5,NA
CSVGLGSATDTQYF,TGCAGCGTTGGGCTTGGTAGCGCTACAGATACGCAGTATTTT,NA,TRBV29-1,TRBJ2-3,NA
CATSSPAGATYEQYF,TGTGCCACCAGCAGCCCAGCGGGAGCCACCTACGAGCAGTACTTC,TRBD2,TRBV15,TRBJ2-7,NA
CASSEGGSYEQYF,TGCGCCAGCAGTGAAGGGGGATCCTACGAGCAGTACTTC,NA,TRBV10-1,TRBJ2-7,NA
CASSFGTSGGDTQYF,TGTGCCAGCAGTTTTGGGACTAGCGGGGGGGATACGCAGTATTTT,TRBD2,TRBV27,TRBJ2-3,once
CASSHRTGTGNTEAFF,TGCGCCAGCAGCCACAGAACCGGGACAGGGAACACTGAAGCTTTCTTT,TRBD1,TRBV4-1,TRBJ1-1,many
CASSLSDYGYTF,TGTGCCAGCAGTTTATCTGACTATGGCTACACCTTC,NA,TRBV28,TRBJ1-2,NA
CASSSPSGGRKFYNEQFF,TGTGCCAGCAGTTCACCTAGCGGGGGCCGTAAATTTTACAATGAGCAGTTCTTC,TRBD2,TRBV28,TRBJ2-1,few
CASSSGSTDTQYF,TGTGCCAGTAGCAGCGGGAGCACAGATACGCAGTATTTT,NA,TRBV19,TRBJ2-3,once
CASTADRVNYGYTF,TGTGCCAGCACCGCGGACAGGGTGAACTATGGCTACACCTTC,TRBD1,TRBV5-4,TRBJ1-2,NA
CASSRAPAMGTGGKLQETQYF,TGCGCCAGCAGCAGGGCCCCAGCTATGGGGACAGGGGGCAAATTACAAGAGACCCAGTACTTC,TRBD1,TRBV5-1,TRBJ2-5,NA
CASSVRDSNYEQYF,TGTGCCAGCAGTGTCCGGGACAGCAACTACGAGCAGTACTTC,TRBD1,TRBV6-6,TRBJ2-7,NA
CASIGGIGYTIYF,TGTGCCAGCATCGGGGGTATCGGGTACACCATATATTTT,NA,TRBV28,TRBJ1-3,NA
CAWSIDSSEQYF,TGTGCCTGGAGTATCGACAGCTCCGAGCAGTACTTC,NA,TRBV30,TRBJ2-7,NA
CASSFQGQETQYF,TGCGCCAGCAGCTTCCAGGGACAAGAGACCCAGTACTTC,NA,TRBV5-1,TRBJ2-5,NA
CASSLLAGGLPYEQYF,TGTGCCAGTAGTCTACTAGCGGGAGGGCTTCCCTACGAGCAGTACTTC,TRBD2,TRBV19,TRBJ2-7,NA
CASSVVSSGGDEQFF,TGTGCCAGCAGCGTAGTCTCTAGCGGGGGAGATGAGCAGTTCTTC,TRBD2,TRBV9,TRBJ2-1,NA
CASSPTGTHSGNTIYF,TGTGCCAGCTCACCCACCGGGACACACTCTGGAAACACCATATATTTT,NA,TRBV18,TRBJ1-3,few
CASRGASPRKNIQYF,TGTGCCAGCCGGGGGGCCTCCCCCCGCAAAAACATTCAGTACTTC,NA,TRBV3-1/TRBV3-2,TRBJ2-4,NA
CSAASEGYTF,TGCAGTGCCGCCTCTGAGGGCTACACCTTC,NA,TRBV20-1,TRBJ1-2,NA
CASSQDQNTEAFF,TGTGCCAGCAGCCAAGATCAGAACACTGAAGCTTTCTTT,NA,TRBV3-1/TRBV3-2,TRBJ1-1,NA
CATSDGDRGLYEQYF,TGTGCCACCAGTGACGGGGACAGGGGGTTGTACGAGCAGTACTTC,TRBD1,TRBV24-1,TRBJ2-7,NA
CASSFPQGHGTEAFF,TGTGCCAGCAGTTTCCCCCAGGGACACGGGACTGAAGCTTTCTTT,NA,TRBV28,TRBJ1-1,few
CASSPGQSNQPQHF,TGCGCCAGCAGCCCGGGACAGAGCAATCAGCCCCAGCATTTT,TRBD1,TRBV5-1,TRBJ1-5,once
CASSIGADNEQFF,TGTGCCAGTAGTATAGGGGCAGACAATGAGCAGTTCTTC,NA,TRBV19,TRBJ2-1,NA
CASSRRRIPQDEQYF,TGTGCCAGCAGCCGCCGACGGATTCCTCAGGACGAGCAGTACTTC,NA,TRBV7-8,TRBJ2-7,NA
CASKVLTSSYNEQFF,TGTGCCAGCAAGGTCTTGACTAGTTCCTACAATGAGCAGTTCTTC,NA,TRBV5-5,TRBJ2-1,NA
CASSLSVYNYGYTF,TGCGCCAGCAGCTTGAGCGTGTATAACTATGGCTACACCTTC,NA,TRBV5-1,TRBJ1-2,NA
CASSTSQGRTGELFF,TGCGCCAGCAGCACGAGTCAGGGGCGCACCGGGGAGCTGTTTTTT,NA,TRBV5-1,TRBJ2-2,NA
CASSYSDLNTEAFF,TGTGCCAGCAGCTATTCCGACTTGAACACTGAAGCTTTCTTT,NA,TRBV11-2,TRBJ1-1,NA
CASSLDRLNTEAFF,TGTGCCAGCAGCTTAGACAGATTGAACACTGAAGCTTTCTTT,NA,TRBV7-3,TRBJ1-1,NA
CASTEGGGTQPRRQTQYF,TGCGCCAGCACCGAAGGGGGCGGGACACAACCACGAAGGCAGACGCAGTATTTT,NA,TRBV10-2,TRBJ2-3,NA
CASSARLAASTDTQYF,TGTGCCAGCAGTGCAAGACTAGCGGCTAGCACAGATACGCAGTATTTT,TRBD2,TRBV6-1,TRBJ2-3,NA
CASSPWTGKRAETQYF,TGTGCCAGCAGCCCATGGACAGGAAAGCGGGCGGAGACCCAGTACTTC,NA,TRBV7-2,TRBJ2-5,NA
CASSIDRGVNQPQHF,TGTGCCAGTAGTATCGACAGGGGGGTTAATCAGCCCCAGCATTTT,TRBD1,TRBV19,TRBJ1-5,NA
CASSLDARGTGELFF,TGCGCCAGCAGCTTGGACGCCAGGGGGACCGGGGAGCTGTTTTTT,TRBD1,TRBV5-1,TRBJ2-2,NA
CASSQDLSGVGSPLHF,TGTGCCAGCAGCCAAGATTTATCCGGGGTTGGTTCACCCCTCCACTTT,NA,TRBV3-1/TRBV3-2,TRBJ1-6,NA
CASSPGTSGSTDTQYF,TGTGCCAGCTCACCAGGGACTAGCGGGAGCACAGATACGCAGTATTTT,TRBD2,TRBV18,TRBJ2-3,NA
CSVSGLASYEQYF,TGCAGCGTTTCGGGACTAGCGTCCTACGAGCAGTACTTC,TRBD2,TRBV29-1,TRBJ2-7,few
CASSRFPTDEQYF,TGTGCCAGCAGCCGATTCCCTACGGACGAGCAGTACTTC,NA,TRBV3-1/TRBV3-2,TRBJ2-7,once
CSAGVTSSVNTIYF,TGCAGCGCCGGGGTCACCTCGAGTGTAAACACCATATATTTT,NA,TRBV29-1,TRBJ1-3,NA
CASTPLSRGTRANEQFF,TGTGCCAGCACTCCCCTGAGTAGGGGGACCAGGGCCAATGAGCAGTTCTTC,NA,TRBV2,TRBJ2-1,few
CASSLMTTGGNTEAFF,TGTGCCAGCAGCTTAATGACCACAGGGGGAAACACTGAAGCTTTCTTT,TRBD1,TRBV7-3,TRBJ1-1,NA
CASAVAGATDTQYF,TGCGCCAGTGCCGTAGCGGGGGCTACAGATACGCAGTATTTT,TRBD2,TRBV5-1,TRBJ2-3,NA
CAISETRTRTDTQYF,TGTGCCATCAGTGAGACGCGGACACGTACAGATACGCAGTATTTT,NA,TRBV10-3,TRBJ2-3,NA
CASSDEGKNTGELFF,TGTGCCAGCAGTGACGAGGGAAAGAACACCGGGGAGCTGTTTTTT,NA,TRBV6-4,TRBJ2-2,NA
CASSSRGRSGPEAFF,TGTGCCAGCAGCTCCAGGGGGCGGTCAGGACCTGAAGCTTTCTTT,TRBD1,TRBV5-6,TRBJ1-1,few
CASRDSLNTEAFF,TGTGCCAGTAGGGACAGCTTGAACACTGAAGCTTTCTTT,NA,TRBV19,TRBJ1-1,NA
CASRAYLAGVNEQYF,TGTGCCAGCAGAGCTTACCTAGCGGGAGTTAACGAGCAGTACTTC,TRBD2,TRBV3-1/TRBV3-2,TRBJ2-7,NA
CASSSATTGGTEAFF,TGTGCCAGCAGTTCCGCCACGACAGGGGGCACTGAAGCTTTCTTT,TRBD1,TRBV28,TRBJ1-1,NA
CASSLSTSLSSEQYF,TGTGCCAGCAGTTTGTCGACTAGCCTCTCGTCCGAGCAGTACTTC,TRBD2,TRBV6-5,TRBJ2-7,many
CASSTDRGRIKLFF,TGTGCCAGCAGCACGGACAGGGGGCGGATAAAACTGTTTTTT,TRBD1,TRBV5-4,TRBJ1-4,NA